The subject of this entry is one T cell receptor beta chain. There is no known antigen for this receptor. Base qualities are missing; no much larger clone stands one base away. The immunoSEQ Assay, a bias-controlled multiplex PCR, was used to amplify TCRbeta CDR3 regions from genomic DNA. The authors' analysis ran thus. Within the assay, amplification of reference gene primers was used to estimate how many nucleated cells each sample contained. To quantify the absolute abundance of each unique TCRbeta CDR3 rearrangement, sequence reads were collapsed and filtered. For each sample, productive Simpson clonality was calculated as the square root of Simpson's diversity index across productive rearrangements. This immuneACCESS table, as held by TCRdb, lists in-frame sequences with V and J called but not all clones. Of the missing ones, under half trace to an unresolved V gene in checked studies; the others have no known cause. V and J calls and clone size are given by that table; D and trimming were obtained from the DNA. The sample contains 170,000 or so clones, 90% of them found a single time. About 0.54% of the sample is taken by the ten largest.

The data were obtained in a study of blood T cell repertoires in COVID-19 (dated by TCRdb to about 2020). For the study in its entirety: Samples from collaborators originated in the United States, Italy and Spain and spanned both the acute and convalescent phases of COVID-19. The dataset comprised deeply sampled blood TCRbeta repertoires from subjects exposed to, actively infected with, or recovered from COVID-19. The prospective study material was composed of cDNA or gDNA derived from T cells, B-cell-depleted T cells, or PBMCs. Where HLA class I and class II types were available, the types were taken from metadata supplied by the sample provider, not from assay-based typing. A freely available public database, intended as a resource for researchers studying the immune response to SARS-CoV-2, is where the repertoires were released. A de-identified subject ID, COVID-19 status, age in years and sex were almost always included in the sample metadata. The samples were drawn from the first 160 participants of the ongoing ImmuneRACE study and from 1,200 or so subjects provided by 6 global collaborators. Summary of the overall study and its limitations: The amount of clinical and demographic metadata varied by source and participant and was provided uncurated.

V is cut by 6 bases and J by 7 bases, and the space between the germline ends is 12 bases. Per the germline V gene, SNHLY is the CDR1 and FYNNEI is the CDR2. Including the terminal cysteine and phenylalanine, the CDR3 comprises 12 residues. CDR3 DNA is the only sequence kept; it has 36 bases, read in frame from the first base. Collaborating institutions collected whole blood in K2EDTA tubes following their own protocols. For TCRbeta analysis, collaborators shipped samples in one of three forms: frozen whole blood, isolated PBMCs, or DNA extracted from either of those sample types. The rearrangement combines TRBV2 with TRBJ1-2; the D gene is perhaps TRBD1, on 6 matching bases. The sequence came from a man aged 45-65 years with acute or convalescent COVID-19. The material sequenced was peripheral blood. The nucleotide sequence is given as TGTGCCAGCAGCCTGACAGGATTTGGCTACACCTTC. It is translated as CASSLTGFGYTF.